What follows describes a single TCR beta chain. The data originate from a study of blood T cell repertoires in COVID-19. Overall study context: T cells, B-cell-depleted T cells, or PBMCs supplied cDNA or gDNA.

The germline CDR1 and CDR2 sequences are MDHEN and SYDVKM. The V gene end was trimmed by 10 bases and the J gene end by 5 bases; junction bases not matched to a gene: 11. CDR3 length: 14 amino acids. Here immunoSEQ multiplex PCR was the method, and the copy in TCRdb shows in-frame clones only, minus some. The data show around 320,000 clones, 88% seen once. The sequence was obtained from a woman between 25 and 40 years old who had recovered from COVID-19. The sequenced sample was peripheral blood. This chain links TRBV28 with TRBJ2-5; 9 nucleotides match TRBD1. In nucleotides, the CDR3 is TGTGCCACCGTCGGGACAGGGTCTACGGAGACCCAGTACTTC. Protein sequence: CATVGTGSTETQYF. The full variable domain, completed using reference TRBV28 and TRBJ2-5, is DVKVTQSSRYLVKRTGEKVFLECVQDMDHENMFWYRQDPGLGLRLIYFSYDVKMKEKGDIPEGYSVSREKKERFSLILESASTNQTSMYLCATVGTGSTETQYFGPGTRLLVL.